Listed here are 15 T cell receptor beta chains from one sample, sequenced in a study of breast tumors, draining lymph nodes, adjacent tissues. Using its own MiXCR run on the multiplex PCR reads, TCRdb lists one record per CDR3 protein. The profile shows some 100,000 distinct CDR3 sequences, 21% of them singletons. Axillary draining lymph nodes of breast cancer patients supplied the node samples. The specimen sequenced was axillary lymph node tissue. Receptor source: a female donor with breast cancer. Some clones in this sample may be carry-over from other donors' samples.

This clonotype has a handful of counts. The genes are TRBV6-6 and TRBJ2-2; 9 bases map to TRBD1. Germline assignment: CDR1 MNHNY and CDR2 SVGAGI (reference sequence). The junction had 4 bases not matched to a gene; V was cut back by 6 bases and J by 5 bases. The CDR3 extends over 14 amino acids. This CDR3 is CASRTQGATGELFF. The CDR3 nucleotides are TGTGCCAGCAGAACACAGGGGGCGACCGGGGAGCTGTTTTTT.

This clonotype appeared many times. The rearrangement joins TRBV19 to TRBJ1-5; TRBD1 is a possible D gene (5 bases). CDR1 and CDR2 (germline): LNHDA, SQIVND (reference sequence). With 10 bases removed from V and 2 bases from J, the gap between germline ends came to 15 bases. This CDR3 spans 14 amino acids. The CDR3 nucleotides are TGTGCCACCGCCAAGGGACGAGGCAATCAGCCCCAGCATTTT. Translated: CATAKGRGNQPQHF.

This clonotype was seen only a few times. The chain recombines TRBV18 with TRBJ2-5; 8 bases are shared with TRBD2. The CDR3 runs to 15 residues. From germline, CDR1 is KGHSH and CDR2 LQKENI. J lost 4 bases, V lost 2 bases, and 6 bases had no gene match. CDR3 nucleotides: TGTGCCAGCTCACCAGGGGCTACTAGCGGAGAGACCCAGTACTTC. This codes for CASSPGATSGETQYF.

In regard to this clonotype: Just one base apart from a much larger clone, this may be a read error. The rearrangement uses TRBV19 and TRBJ1-5; a weak D match, TRBD1 (6 bases). Per the germline V gene, CDR1 is LNHDA and CDR2 is SQIVND (reference sequence). This CDR3 has 15 amino acids. CDR3 in DNA: TGTGCCAGTAGTACAAGGGGGGCCAGCAGTCAGCCCCAGCATTTT. Protein: CASSTRGASSQPQHF. Based on the CDR3 plus reference TRBV19 and TRBJ1-5, the full variable domain is DGGITQSPKYLFRKEGQNVTLSCEQNLNHDAMYWYRQDPGQGLRLIYYSQIVNDFQKGDIAEGYSVSREKKESFPLTVTSAQKNPTAFYLCASSTRGASSQPQHFGDGTRLSIL.

The table lists this clonotype with a few counts. This chain connects TRBV4-1 to TRBJ2-4; D is undetermined. This CDR3 contains 12 residues. The V and J ends lost 5 bases and 8 bases respectively, with 10 bases between them. CDR1 is MGHRA and CDR2 is YSYEKL in the germline V gene. For the CDR3, the DNA is TGCGCCAGCAGCGGTGACAAGGACATTCAGTACTTC. It specifies CASSGDKDIQYF.

This sequence joins TRBV19 and TRBJ2-6; the D is unclear. The V end was cut by 8 bases, the J end by 4 bases, with 18 bases between. CDR3 size: 16 residues. Germline CDR1 and CDR2: LNHDA and SQIVND (reference sequence). CDR3 bases: TGTGCCAGTGGGCCGCATTGGTTGGGGGGGGCCAACGTCCTGACTTTC. It translates to CASGPHWLGGANVLTF.

This clonotype was observed at least ten times. The V call is TRBV5-4, the J call TRBJ2-7; 11 bases fit TRBD2. V dropped 4 bases and J dropped 4; count of bases not matched to a gene: 4. Germline loops: CDR1 SGHNT, CDR2 YYREEE (reference sequence). The CDR3 is 14 amino acids. The CDR3 is CASSKTSGKYEQYF. CDR3 bases: TGTGCCAGCAGCAAGACTAGCGGGAAGTACGAGCAGTACTTC.

This clonotype was seen more than once but under ten times. The chain combines TRBV28 with TRBJ1-6; 8 bases are a match to TRBD1. The trim removed 7 bases at V and 7 bases at J, leaving 6 bases unmatched. This CDR3 has 14 amino acids. Germline CDR1 MDHEN, CDR2 SYDVKM. CDR3 nucleotide sequence: TGTGCCAGCACCTCCAGGACAGGGAATTCACCCCTCCACTTT. It specifies CASTSRTGNSPLHF.

As concerns this clonotype: Possible read error: a much larger clone is one base away. This sequence joins TRBV9 and TRBJ2-7, with D maybe TRBD2 (6 bases). V was pared by 4 bases and J by 2 bases, with 19 bases between. The germline V gene encodes CDR1 SGDLS and CDR2 YYNGEE. This CDR3 region has 16 residues. As DNA, the CDR3 is TGTGCCAGCAGCCACTCTCCCGGGAGCCCTGCCTACGAGCAGTACTTC. Translated: CASSHSPGSPAYEQYF.

This clonotype has at least ten counts. V is TRBV7-9 and J is TRBJ2-3; possible D gene TRBD2, 7 bases. This CDR3 has 15 residues. Germline-derived CDR1 and CDR2 are SEHNR and FQNEAQ (reference sequence). Trimming stripped 2 bases from V and 3 bases from J, with 12 bases between. The CDR3 protein is CASSLTGGLTDTQYF. As DNA, the CDR3 is TGTGCCAGCAGCTTAACGGGGGGCCTGACAGATACGCAGTATTTT. Based on the CDR3 plus reference TRBV7-9 and TRBJ2-3, the full variable domain is DTGVSQNPRHKITKRGQNVTFRCDPISEHNRLYWYRQTLGQGPEFLTYFQNEAQLEKSRLLSDRFSAERPKGSFSTLEIQRTEQGDSAMYLCASSLTGGLTDTQYFGPGTRLTVL.

This clonotype was seen ten or more times. This chain uses TRBV12-3 or TRBV12-4 with TRBJ2-3; D may correspond to TRBD1 or TRBD2 (5 bases each). The CDR3 totals 16 residues. V was trimmed by 1 base and J by 3 bases, leaving 14 bases between them. CDR3 DNA: TGTGCCAGCAGTTTAGGCCCCGAGGGACCTACAGATACGCAGTATTTT. As protein: CASSLGPEGPTDTQYF.

The CDR3 DNA sequence: TGTGCCAATACCGGGACAGGGCGCGTCGAGCAGTACTTC. It translates to CANTGTGRVEQYF. The rearrangement links TRBV2 to TRBJ2-7; 9 nucleotides align to TRBD1. The V gene end was trimmed by 10 bases and the J gene end by 6 bases; junction bases not matched to a gene: 10. The germline V gene has CDR1 SNHLY and CDR2 FYNNEI. This CDR3 comprises 13 residues. Full variable domain (rest looked up from reference TRBV2 and TRBJ2-7): EPEVTQTPSHQVTQMGQEVILRCVPISNHLYFYWYRQILGQKVEFLVSFYNNEISEKSEIFDDQFSVERPDGSNFTLKIRSTKLEDSAMYFCANTGTGRVEQYFGPGTRLTVT.

Notes on this clonotype: A much larger clone differs from this one at a single base, so this may be a read error. This chain uses TRBV5-5 with TRBJ2-1, with 7 bases matching TRBD1. From germline, CDR1 is SGHKS and CDR2 YYEKEE (reference sequence). This CDR3 spans 15 amino acids. CDR3 protein: CASSLGQGSYNKQFF. CDR3 in DNA: TGTGCCAGCAGCTTGGGACAGGGCTCCTACAATAAGCAGTTCTTC.

Points on this clonotype: This clone may be a read error of a much larger clone one base away. The chain carries TRBV20-1 and TRBJ2-1; 13 nucleotides align to TRBD2. The CDR3 is made up of 14 amino acids. The V gene's germline CDR1 is DFQATT and CDR2 SNEGSKA (reference sequence). CDR3 bases: TGCTGTGCTAGACTAGCGGGGGGATACAATGAGCAGTTCTTC. This sequence encodes CCARLAGGYNEQFF.

In its sample, this clonotype was seen many times. This chain joins TRBV5-5 and TRBJ2-7; D is ambiguous. This CDR3 is built from 13 residues. Germline V gene data show CDR1 as SGHKS and CDR2 as YYEKEE (reference sequence). Deletions cut 4 bases from V and 2 bases from J, with 10 bases between. The CDR3 DNA sequence: TGTGCCAGCAGCCCTCGGGCGGCCTACGAGCAGTACTTC. It yields the protein CASSPRAAYEQYF.